Listed here are 5 T cell receptor beta chains from one sample, sequenced in a study of early T cells in non-severe SARS-CoV-2 infection (dated by TCRdb to about 2021). Libraries came from 5' RACE. The data were produced on a NextSeq 500. The public sequencing data were trimmed at Q25 with fastp and processed into clonotypes with MiXCR by TCRdb, which kept only in-frame beta chains. Here each entry gathers all rows of one CDR3 protein and keeps the most common genes and DNA. Counted in this sample were 60,000 to 75,000 distinct CDR3 sequences; 9% to 10% of them appeared once. The top ten hold about a sixth of the sample. Sequencing used whole blood, obtained at baseline. Receptor source: an adult who was a healthcare worker with PCR-confirmed SARS-CoV-2 infection or an uninfected control (not recorded which).

This clonotype has ten or more counts. The rearrangement links TRBV6-5 to TRBJ1-4; D uncertain. The germline gives CDR1 MNHEY, CDR2 SVGAGI. This CDR3 region has 17 residues. Trimming removed 0 bases at V and 0 bases at J, with 11 bases between. The CDR3 nucleotides are TGTGCCAGCAGTTACTCGGTACCCACGGCAACTAATGAAAAACTGTTTTTT. Translation: CASSYSVPTATNEKLFF.

This clonotype was detected only a few times. The genes are TRBV28 and TRBJ1-1; 7 nucleotides align to TRBD1. Germline trimming cut 5 bases from V and 5 bases from J; bases unmatched to any gene: 11. The germline V gene encodes CDR1 MDHEN and CDR2 SYDVKM. There are 15 residues in the CDR3. CDR3 loop: CASSPSPQGLTEAFF. CDR3 in DNA: TGTGCCAGCAGTCCCTCCCCACAGGGGCTAACTGAAGCTTTCTTT.

The chain links TRBV12-3 or TRBV12-4 to TRBJ2-7; 7 positions agree with TRBD1. This CDR3 region has 15 residues. Losses at the gene ends were 5 bases for V and 1 base for J; bases not matched to a gene: 8. The chain's CDR3 is CASSAPGQRSYEQYF. DNA of the CDR3: TGTGCCAGCAGTGCCCCGGGACAGCGATCCTACGAGCAGTACTTC.

This clonotype was seen only once. The chain carries TRBV5-6 and TRBJ2-7; 7 positions match TRBD2. In germline, CDR1 is SGHDT, CDR2 YYEEEE. J was trimmed by 5 bases and V by 4 bases; bases with no gene match: 6. The CDR3 sequence is 13 residues long. CDR3 coding DNA: TGTGCCAGCAGCCGGACGGGAGGCAACGAGCAGTACTTC. Its translation is CASSRTGGNEQYF.

This clonotype appeared a few times. The V gene is TRBV10-2, the J gene TRBJ2-2; no clear D gene. This CDR3 spans 13 amino acids. CDR1 WSHSY and CDR2 SAAADI come from the germline V gene. Deletions cut 4 bases from V and 1 base from J, with 4 bases between. The CDR3: CASSVWNTGELFF. The CDR3 nucleotides are TGCGCCAGCAGTGTGTGGAACACCGGGGAGCTGTTTTTT.